The clone carrying this TCR beta chain showed up just a few times. Its antigen is undetermined. TCRdb reprocessed the reads via MiXCR and lists one record per CDR3 protein. The repertoire holds roughly 920,000 distinct CDR3 sequences, with around 30% as singletons. The record originates from a study of T cell repertoires in cytomegalovirus infection. About the research overall: Epitope selection comprised recently identified HLA-C-restricted CMV epitopes and well-studied HLA-B-restricted CMV epitopes. Public TCR beta signatures were indicative of both CMV infection and a matching HLA type.

Regarding the study as a whole: Individuals carrying CMV plus the relevant HLA were identified by cumulative frequency of public TCR beta families. CMV-specific TCR beta clonotypes restricted by HLA-C were the ones dominating the ex vivo response.

The CDR3 covers 19 residues. Looked up from germline, CDR1 is SEHNR and CDR2 is FQNEAQ (reference sequence). The trim removed 1 base at V and 0 bases at J, leaving 12 bases unmatched. V and J are TRBV7-9 and TRBJ2-4; TRBD1 aligns across 7 bases. The receptor's source is a human donor in good health (CMV status not recorded). Some clones in this sample may be carry-over from other donors' samples. This material consisted of cultured CD8+ T cells from PBMCs, taken from culture after CMV antigen stimulation. CDR3 bases: TGTGCCAGCAGCTTAGTAGTGCAGGGGACAGCTCCAGCCAAAAACATTCAGTACTTC. It is translated as CASSLVVQGTAPAKNIQYF. Together with reference TRBV7-9 and TRBJ2-4, the CDR3 gives the full variable domain: DTGVSQNPRHKITKRGQNVTFRCDPISEHNRLYWYRQTLGQGPEFLTYFQNEAQLEKSRLLSDRFSAERPKGSFSTLEIQRTEQGDSAMYLCASSLVVQGTAPAKNIQYFGAGTRLSVL.